A selection of T cell receptor beta chains follows, all from one sample in a study of patients and donors after allogeneic stem cell transplantation. One entry per CDR3 protein results from TCRdb running MiXCR on the RT-PCR reads. The sample holds about 960,000 distinct CDR3 sequences; roughly 18% are singletons and the top ten take around 5.5%. Sequencing used blood, either unsorted or a sorted T cell fraction (not recorded which). The receptor source for this set is a human donor who was either an allogeneic HSCT recipient or a stem cell or donor lymphocyte infusion donor (not recorded which). It is not recorded whose cells these are; they may come from a transplant donor. Each CDR3 is given with its conserved first and last residue. A D gene is named only where the DNA matches it firmly. Some rows mark clone size as missing; the rest say once, few, many or name a class of expanded clone.

abundance: -; d_gene: -; j_gene: TRBJ2-7; v_gene: TRBV7-6; CDR3nt: TGTGCCAGCAGCTTAGACCCCGAGGAGGAGCAGTACTTC; CDR3aa: CASSLDPEEEQYF
abundance: many; d_gene: -; j_gene: TRBJ2-5; v_gene: TRBV7-2; CDR3nt: TGTGCCAGCAGCTTGGTTGGGGGCAGGGAGACCCAGTACTTC; CDR3aa: CASSLVGGRETQYF
abundance: few; d_gene: -; j_gene: TRBJ1-2; v_gene: TRBV20-1; CDR3nt: TGCAGTGCCTACAGAAGGGAGACTAACTATGGCTACACCTTC; CDR3aa: CSAYRRETNYGYTF
abundance: few; d_gene: -; j_gene: TRBJ2-5; v_gene: TRBV7-2; CDR3nt: TGTGCCAGCAGCGTCAAGGGGGGGGGGACCCAGTACTTC; CDR3aa: CASSVKGGGTQYF
abundance: -; d_gene: -; j_gene: TRBJ1-2; v_gene: TRBV19; CDR3nt: TGTGCCAGTAGTACCGATTATCTCGGGAACTATGGCTACACCTTC; CDR3aa: CASSTDYLGNYGYTF
abundance: few; d_gene: TRBD2; j_gene: TRBJ2-2; v_gene: TRBV27; CDR3nt: TGTGCCAGCAGTCCTATCGCCCTCGGGACTAGCGTTACCGGGGAGCTGTTTTTT; CDR3aa: CASSPIALGTSVTGELFF
abundance: few; d_gene: -; j_gene: TRBJ2-1; v_gene: TRBV6-5; CDR3nt: TGTGCCAGCAGTTACTCCCGGTCAGGGTACAATGAGCAGTTCTTC; CDR3aa: CASSYSRSGYNEQFF
abundance: -; d_gene: TRBD2; j_gene: TRBJ2-7; v_gene: TRBV20-1; CDR3nt: TGCAGTGCTAGTGGATTGGGACTATCTTACGAGCAGTACTTC; CDR3aa: CSASGLGLSYEQYF
abundance: -; d_gene: -; j_gene: TRBJ2-2; v_gene: TRBV5-4; CDR3nt: TGTGCCAGCAGCCTTTTGTTGTTAGCGGCGAACACCGGGGAGCTGTTTTTT; CDR3aa: CASSLLLLAANTGELFF
abundance: many; d_gene: -; j_gene: TRBJ2-1; v_gene: TRBV9; CDR3nt: TGTGCCAGCAGCGTAGCAGATGGTGGTAATGAGCAGTTCTTC; CDR3aa: CASSVADGGNEQFF
abundance: few; d_gene: TRBD2; j_gene: TRBJ2-1; v_gene: TRBV5-1; CDR3nt: TGCGCCAGCAGCTCAAGCGGGAGGTTACCCTTTACGTCCTACAATGAGCAGTTCTTC; CDR3aa: CASSSSGRLPFTSYNEQFF
abundance: -; d_gene: -; j_gene: TRBJ1-1; v_gene: TRBV20-1; CDR3nt: TGCAGTGCTAGAGATCTCGAGGGGAACACTGAAGCTTTCTTT; CDR3aa: CSARDLEGNTEAFF
abundance: many; d_gene: -; j_gene: TRBJ1-1; v_gene: TRBV12-3/TRBV12-4; CDR3nt: TGTGCCAGCAGTTCTCAGCCGGGACGGAAAGTCACTGAAGCTTTCTTT; CDR3aa: CASSSQPGRKVTEAFF
abundance: few; d_gene: -; j_gene: TRBJ2-7; v_gene: TRBV7-8; CDR3nt: TGTGCCAGCAGCTTAGTCCCGGGACCCCTCTCCTACGAGCAGTACTTC; CDR3aa: CASSLVPGPLSYEQYF
abundance: -; d_gene: TRBD1; j_gene: TRBJ2-2; v_gene: TRBV19; CDR3nt: TGTGCCAGTAGTACTTTCGCCTTGGGGACAGGGAACACCGGGGAGCTGTTTTTT; CDR3aa: CASSTFALGTGNTGELFF